This T cell receptor (beta chain) came from a study of blood T cell repertoires in COVID-19. Whole-study context: T cells, B-cell-depleted T cells, or PBMCs supplied cDNA or gDNA.

Unmatched junction bases numbered 7, after V lost 4 bases and J lost 7 bases. Germline CDR1 SGHDT, CDR2 YYEEEE. The CDR3 spans 15 residues. As originally analysed: Estimation of nucleated cell counts relied on the amplification of reference gene primers. TCRdb keeps only in-frame clones here, not all; method: immunoSEQ multiplex PCR. The V and J calls and clone size were taken over from that table, and D and trimming were inferred from the DNA. The data hold about 100,000 clones, with about 86% observed a single time. Sequencing was done on a sample of peripheral blood. This rearrangement joins TRBV5-6 to TRBJ2-1; 11 positions match TRBD1. This clonotype was sampled from a man older than 75 with acute or convalescent COVID-19. The CDR3 region is CASSLTGTGGNEQFF. The CDR3 nucleotides are TGTGCCAGCAGCCTGACCGGGACAGGGGGGAATGAGCAGTTCTTC. Drawing the rest from reference TRBV5-6 and TRBJ2-1, the complete variable domain is DAGVTQSPTHLIKTRGQQVTLRCSPKSGHDTVSWYQQALGQGPQFIFQYYEEEERQRGNFPDRFSGHQFPNYSSELNVNALLLGDSALYLCASSLTGTGGNEQFFGPGTRLTVL.